A selection of T cell receptor beta chains follows, all from one sample in a study of blood T cells in healthy people across ages. TCRdb re-called the 5' RACE reads with MiXCR, one entry per CDR3 protein. The sample has over 500,000 distinct CDR3 sequences, 45% to 60% seen once. The sequenced sample was blood. These receptors all come from a woman older than 75 in good health. CDR3s include the opening cysteine and the closing phenylalanine or tryptophan. The order of the fields is CDR3 length, clone size, V gene, D gene, J gene, CDR3 protein, CDR3 DNA. The D gene is left open where the match is weak. Not all rows give a size; the values are once, few, many and, for expanded clones, a class.

14	.	TRBV21-1	.	TRBJ1-2	CASSKPDRGYGYTF	TGTGCCAGCAGCAAACCCGACAGGGGCTATGGCTACACCTTC
14	.	TRBV20-1	.	TRBJ2-2	CSGGVSGRTGELFF	TGCAGTGGAGGTGTGTCGGGGCGGACCGGGGAGCTGTTTTTT
17	once	TRBV4-3	.	TRBJ2-7	CASSNTGTGEVGYEQYF	TGCGCCAGCAGCAATACCGGGACCGGGGAGGTTGGCTACGAGCAGTACTTC
14	once	TRBV29-1	.	TRBJ2-3	CSVVVRDSTDTQYF	TGCAGCGTTGTCGTCAGGGATAGCACAGATACGCAGTATTTT
12	many	TRBV29-1	.	TRBJ1-2	CSVEAGGGGYTF	TGCAGCGTTGAAGCTGGGGGAGGAGGCTACACCTTC
14	.	TRBV7-2	.	TRBJ1-5	CASSAQGGNQPQHF	TGTGCCAGCAGCGCGCAGGGAGGGAATCAGCCCCAGCATTTT
21	.	TRBV29-1	TRBD1	TRBJ2-7	CSVEIAKRPGQADLRLYEQYF	TGCAGCGTTGAAATCGCGAAGCGTCCGGGACAGGCCGACCTGCGGTTATACGAGCAGTACTTC
12	.	TRBV12-3/TRBV12-4	TRBD1	TRBJ1-2	CASRPQGGGYTF	TGTGCCAGCAGGCCCCAGGGGGGTGGCTACACCTTC
13	many	TRBV12-3/TRBV12-4	.	TRBJ1-2	CATLRSIDYGYTF	TGTGCCACGCTCCGAAGCATCGACTATGGCTACACCTTC
12	.	TRBV10-3	.	TRBJ1-4	CAIKGTEEKLFF	TGTGCCATCAAGGGAACGGAGGAAAAACTGTTTTTT
15	.	TRBV27	.	TRBJ2-5	CASSLSSGTQETQYF	TGTGCCAGCAGTTTATCGTCAGGAACCCAAGAGACCCAGTACTTC
15	many	TRBV28	.	TRBJ1-2	CASVKGTGVNYGYTF	TGTGCCAGTGTCAAAGGGACCGGAGTAAACTATGGCTACACCTTC
13	many	TRBV21-1	.	TRBJ2-3	CASSHVSTDTQYF	TGTGCCAGCAGTCACGTCAGCACAGATACGCAGTATTTT
16	.	TRBV10-3	.	TRBJ2-1	CAILESLSFTGNEQFF	TGTGCCATACTAGAGAGTCTTAGCTTCACAGGGAATGAGCAGTTCTTC
15	.	TRBV7-2	.	TRBJ2-4	CASSSEDKAKNIQYF	TGTGCCAGCAGCTCGGAAGACAAAGCCAAAAACATTCAGTACTTC
14	many	TRBV6-5	.	TRBJ2-4	CASKGMLAKNIQYF	TGTGCCAGCAAGGGAATGCTAGCCAAAAACATTCAGTACTTC
14	many	TRBV2	.	TRBJ2-1	CASTARGSYNEQFF	TGTGCCAGCACGGCTCGCGGGTCCTACAATGAGCAGTTCTTC
15	many	TRBV4-2	TRBD2	TRBJ2-3	CASSQSAGGADTQYF	TGTGCCAGCAGCCAATCGGCGGGAGGAGCGGATACGCAGTATTTT
17	.	TRBV7-2	TRBD2	TRBJ2-1	CASSLAPGTSGNNEQFF	TGTGCCAGCAGCTTAGCGCCCGGGACTAGCGGGAACAATGAGCAGTTCTTC
17	many	TRBV6-6	TRBD2	TRBJ2-7	CASSYIGTSGLHYEQYF	TGTGCCAGCAGTTACATCGGGACTAGCGGCCTACACTACGAGCAGTACTTC
14	few	TRBV20-1	.	TRBJ1-6	CSASRTDYNSPLHF	TGCAGTGCTAGTAGGACAGACTATAATTCACCCCTCCACTTT
15	many	TRBV12-3/TRBV12-4	TRBD2	TRBJ2-3	CASSFTAGFTDTQYF	TGTGCCAGCAGTTTTACAGCGGGATTCACAGATACGCAGTATTTT
15	many	TRBV5-1	.	TRBJ1-1	CASSSQLQGYTEAFF	TGCGCCAGCAGCTCACAACTACAGGGATACACTGAAGCTTTCTTT
16	.	TRBV6-5	TRBD1	TRBJ1-5	CASSFLGTGLDQPQHF	TGTGCCAGCAGTTTCCTCGGGACAGGGTTAGATCAGCCCCAGCATTTT
17	many	TRBV7-9	TRBD2	TRBJ2-1	CASSLLGSGGWYNEQFF	TGTGCCAGCAGCTTATTAGGTAGCGGGGGCTGGTACAATGAGCAGTTCTTC
14	.	TRBV10-3	.	TRBJ2-3	CAISVGDSTDTQYF	TGTGCCATCTCGGTGGGCGATAGCACAGATACGCAGTATTTT
12	.	TRBV6-5	.	TRBJ2-3	CASSSYGRSQYF	TGTGCCAGCAGTTCTTACGGGCGGTCGCAGTATTTT
14	many	TRBV3-1	.	TRBJ2-1	CASSVHAGPQEQFF	TGTGCCAGCAGTGTACACGCGGGACCACAAGAGCAGTTCTTC
17	.	TRBV6-1	.	TRBJ1-1	CASSRITGSSMNTEAFF	TGTGCCAGCAGCCGAATTACAGGGAGTTCAATGAACACTGAAGCTTTCTTT
14	.	TRBV6-1	.	TRBJ2-1	CASSVGFGGYEQFF	TGTGCCAGCAGTGTGGGGTTTGGGGGCTATGAGCAGTTCTTC
12	few	TRBV24-1	TRBD1	TRBJ2-5	CATKDRVETQYF	TGTGCCACCAAGGACAGGGTAGAGACCCAGTACTTC
16	few	TRBV7-2	TRBD2	TRBJ2-1	CASSYRLAGALNEQFF	TGTGCCAGCAGCTACCGACTAGCGGGGGCCCTCAATGAGCAGTTCTTC
13	.	TRBV7-2	.	TRBJ2-1	CASSLVTNGEQFF	TGTGCCAGCAGCTTAGTGACCAACGGTGAGCAGTTCTTC
11	.	TRBV20-1	.	TRBJ2-5	CSERSGETQYF	TGCAGTGAACGCTCAGGGGAGACCCAGTACTTC
17	.	TRBV2	.	TRBJ2-6	CASREDSKNSGANVLTF	TGTGCCAGCAGGGAGGACAGCAAAAACTCTGGGGCCAACGTCCTGACTTTC
13	.	TRBV20-1	.	TRBJ1-6	CSARGDLNSPLHF	TGCAGTGCTAGGGGGGACCTAAATTCACCCCTCCACTTT
14	.	TRBV2	TRBD1	TRBJ2-4	CASAGGQAKNIQYF	TGTGCCAGTGCAGGGGGACAGGCCAAAAACATTCAGTACTTC
14	.	TRBV12-3/TRBV12-4	.	TRBJ2-1	CASSFSQAYNEQFF	TGTGCCAGCAGTTTTTCCCAGGCCTACAATGAGCAGTTCTTC
17	many	TRBV7-2	.	TRBJ2-1	CASSSPRGGSSYNEQFF	TGTGCCAGCAGCTCGCCCAGGGGCGGATCATCCTACAATGAGCAGTTCTTC
13	.	TRBV20-1	.	TRBJ1-1	CSARADRYTEAFF	TGCAGTGCTAGAGCGGACCGATACACTGAAGCTTTCTTT
15	many	TRBV3-1	TRBD2	TRBJ2-1	CASSQVAGGYNEQFF	TGTGCCAGCAGCCAAGTGGCGGGGGGCTACAATGAGCAGTTCTTC
15	few	TRBV7-9	.	TRBJ1-1	CASSLGPYENTEAFF	TGTGCCAGCAGCTTAGGGCCCTACGAGAACACTGAAGCTTTCTTT
15	.	TRBV20-1	.	TRBJ2-1	CSAREIEGDYNEQFF	TGCAGTGCTAGAGAGATAGAGGGGGACTACAATGAGCAGTTCTTC
15	.	TRBV12-3/TRBV12-4	TRBD2	TRBJ2-7	CVSSLGLAGPYEQYF	TGTGTCAGCAGTTTGGGACTAGCGGGGCCCTACGAGCAGTACTTC
15	many	TRBV7-9	.	TRBJ2-1	CASSSPLGIDSEQFF	TGTGCCAGCAGCTCCCCCCTTGGGATCGATTCCGAGCAGTTCTTC
17	.	TRBV4-3	.	TRBJ2-7	CASSQDLVRKPYNEQYF	TGCGCCAGCAGCCAAGATCTGGTCAGGAAGCCCTACAATGAGCAGTACTTC
12	few	TRBV18	.	TRBJ2-2	CASSPPGRELFF	TGTGCCAGCTCACCACCGGGTAGGGAGCTGTTTTTT
16	.	TRBV20-1	TRBD1	TRBJ1-4	CSAPHDREYNNEKLFF	TGCAGTGCTCCCCACGACAGGGAGTACAATAATGAAAAACTGTTTTTT
14	.	TRBV20-1	.	TRBJ1-5	CSASQENSNQPQHF	TGCAGTGCTAGCCAGGAAAATAGCAATCAGCCCCAGCATTTT
17	.	TRBV4-2	.	TRBJ2-3	CASSQPWGAGFEDTQYF	TGTGCCAGCAGCCAACCGTGGGGTGCAGGCTTTGAAGATACGCAGTATTTT
12	.	TRBV24-1	.	TRBJ2-1	CATSDLDTEQFF	TGTGCCACCAGTGACTTAGACACTGAGCAGTTCTTC
13	few	TRBV27	.	TRBJ1-1	CASSFAGVPEAFF	TGTGCCAGCAGTTTTGCTGGGGTCCCTGAAGCTTTCTTT
13	.	TRBV20-1	.	TRBJ2-3	CSARDQLGFTQYF	TGCAGTGCTAGAGATCAGCTGGGGTTTACGCAGTATTTT
16	.	TRBV28	.	TRBJ2-1	CASGYPGRERYNEQFF	TGTGCCAGCGGTTATCCGGGACGAGAGAGGTACAATGAGCAGTTCTTC
15	.	TRBV12-3/TRBV12-4	.	TRBJ2-7	CASMNNGPLSYEQYF	TGTGCCAGCATGAATAACGGACCGCTCTCCTACGAGCAGTACTTC
12	many	TRBV5-6	.	TRBJ2-7	CASSPQGDEQYF	TGTGCCAGCAGCCCCCAAGGGGACGAGCAGTACTTC
14	.	TRBV7-2	.	TRBJ2-7	CASSLNLAADEQYF	TGTGCCAGCAGCTTAAACTTAGCGGCCGACGAGCAGTACTTC
17	few	TRBV28	.	TRBJ2-5	CASSLGSGEEFQETQYF	TGTGCCAGCAGTTTGGGATCGGGCGAGGAATTCCAAGAGACCCAGTACTTC
14	few	TRBV20-1	TRBD1	TRBJ2-7	CSASDRGGAYEQYF	TGCAGTGCTAGTGACAGGGGGGGAGCCTACGAGCAGTACTTC